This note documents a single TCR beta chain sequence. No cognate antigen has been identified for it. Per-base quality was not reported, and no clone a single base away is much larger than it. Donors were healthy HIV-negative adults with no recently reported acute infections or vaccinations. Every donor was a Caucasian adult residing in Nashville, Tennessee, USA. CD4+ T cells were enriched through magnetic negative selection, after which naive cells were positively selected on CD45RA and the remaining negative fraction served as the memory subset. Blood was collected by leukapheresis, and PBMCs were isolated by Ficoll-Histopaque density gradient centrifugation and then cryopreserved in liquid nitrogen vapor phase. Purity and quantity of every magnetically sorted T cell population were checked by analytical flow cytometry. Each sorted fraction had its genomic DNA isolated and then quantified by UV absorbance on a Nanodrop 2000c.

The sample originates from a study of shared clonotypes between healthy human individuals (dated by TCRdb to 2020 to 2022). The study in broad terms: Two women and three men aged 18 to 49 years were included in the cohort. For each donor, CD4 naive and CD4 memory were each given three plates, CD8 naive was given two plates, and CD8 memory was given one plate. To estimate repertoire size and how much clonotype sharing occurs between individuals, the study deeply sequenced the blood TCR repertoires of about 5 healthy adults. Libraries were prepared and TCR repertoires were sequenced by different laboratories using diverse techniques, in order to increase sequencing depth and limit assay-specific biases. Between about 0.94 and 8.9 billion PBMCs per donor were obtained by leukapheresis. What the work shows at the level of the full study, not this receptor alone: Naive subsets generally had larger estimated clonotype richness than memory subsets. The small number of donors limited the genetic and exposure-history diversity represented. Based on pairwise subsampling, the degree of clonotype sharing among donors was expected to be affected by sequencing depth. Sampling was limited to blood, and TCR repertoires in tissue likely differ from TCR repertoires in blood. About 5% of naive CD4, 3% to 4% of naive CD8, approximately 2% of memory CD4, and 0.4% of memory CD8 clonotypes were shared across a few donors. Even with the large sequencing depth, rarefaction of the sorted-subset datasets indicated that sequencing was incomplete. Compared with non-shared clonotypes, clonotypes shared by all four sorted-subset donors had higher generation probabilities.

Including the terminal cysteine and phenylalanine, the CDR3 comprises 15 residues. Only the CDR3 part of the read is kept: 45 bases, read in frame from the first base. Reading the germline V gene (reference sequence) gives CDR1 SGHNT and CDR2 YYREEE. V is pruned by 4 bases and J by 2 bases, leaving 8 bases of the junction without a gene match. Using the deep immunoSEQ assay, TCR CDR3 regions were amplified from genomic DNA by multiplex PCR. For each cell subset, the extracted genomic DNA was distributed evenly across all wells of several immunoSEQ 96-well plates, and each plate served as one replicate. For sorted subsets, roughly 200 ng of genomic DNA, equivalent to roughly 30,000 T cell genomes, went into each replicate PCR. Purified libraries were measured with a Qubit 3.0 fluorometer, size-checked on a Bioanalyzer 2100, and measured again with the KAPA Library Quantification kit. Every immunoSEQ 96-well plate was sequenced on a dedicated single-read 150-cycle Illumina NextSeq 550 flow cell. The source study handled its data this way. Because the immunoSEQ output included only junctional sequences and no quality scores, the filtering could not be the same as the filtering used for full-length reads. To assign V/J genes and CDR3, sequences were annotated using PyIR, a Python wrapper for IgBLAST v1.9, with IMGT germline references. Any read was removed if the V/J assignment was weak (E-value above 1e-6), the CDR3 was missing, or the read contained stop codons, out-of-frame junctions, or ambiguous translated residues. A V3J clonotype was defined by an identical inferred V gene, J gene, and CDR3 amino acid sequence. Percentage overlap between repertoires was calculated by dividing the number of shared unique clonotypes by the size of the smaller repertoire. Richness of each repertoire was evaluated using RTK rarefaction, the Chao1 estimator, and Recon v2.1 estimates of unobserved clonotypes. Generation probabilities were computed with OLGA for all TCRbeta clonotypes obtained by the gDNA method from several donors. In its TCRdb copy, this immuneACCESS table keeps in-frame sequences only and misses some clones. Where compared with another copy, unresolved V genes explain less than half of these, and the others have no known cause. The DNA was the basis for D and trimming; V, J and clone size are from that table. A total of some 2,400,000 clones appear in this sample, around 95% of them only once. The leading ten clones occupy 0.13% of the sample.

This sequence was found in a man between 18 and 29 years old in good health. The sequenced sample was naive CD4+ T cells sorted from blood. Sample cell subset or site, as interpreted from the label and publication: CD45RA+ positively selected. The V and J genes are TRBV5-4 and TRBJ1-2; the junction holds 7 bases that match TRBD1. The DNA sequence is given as TGTGCCAGCAGCCGCCCCCGGGGACAGAACTATGGCTACACCTTC. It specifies CASSRPRGQNYGYTF.